This TCR beta chain was obtained from a study of lymphopenia after photon versus proton radiotherapy. The CDR3 covers 15 residues. The V gene's germline CDR1 is SGDLS and CDR2 YYNGEE. With V trimmed by 4 bases and J by 6 bases, 10 bases remained unmatched. The study, taken as a whole, reports: After the lymphocyte nadir, photon-treated repertoires showed oligoclonal expansion, especially of CD8+ Temra cells. Survival link was tested only in deceased patients; proton benefit remains a possibility.

Assay: immunoSEQ multiplex PCR; the TCRdb copy retains only in-frame clones and omits some. The sample has some 70,000 clones; more than 75% are singletons. As regards this clone: The antigen is unknown.

This TCR derives from a man older than 75 with esophageal cancer. The specimen was peripheral blood, collected from a patient treated with proton-based radiotherapy. The chain recombines TRBV9 with TRBJ1-2; 9 bases line up with TRBD1. The CDR3, as DNA: TGTGCCAGCAGCCTCCGGGGGACAGGGCCCCATGGCTACACCTTC. Residues: CASSLRGTGPHGYTF.